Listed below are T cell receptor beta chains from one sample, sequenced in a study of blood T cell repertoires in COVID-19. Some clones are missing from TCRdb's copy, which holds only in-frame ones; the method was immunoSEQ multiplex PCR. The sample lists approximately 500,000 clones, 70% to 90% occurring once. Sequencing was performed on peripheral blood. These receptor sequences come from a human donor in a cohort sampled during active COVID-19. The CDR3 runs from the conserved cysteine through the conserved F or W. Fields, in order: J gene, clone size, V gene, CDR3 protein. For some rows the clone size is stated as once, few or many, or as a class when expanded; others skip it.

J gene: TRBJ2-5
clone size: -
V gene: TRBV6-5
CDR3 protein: CASSLLLAGGVTQYF

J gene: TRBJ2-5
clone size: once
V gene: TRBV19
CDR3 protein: CARQSQGPPRAQYF

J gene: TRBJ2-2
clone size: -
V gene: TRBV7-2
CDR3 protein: CASSLPTAANTGELFF

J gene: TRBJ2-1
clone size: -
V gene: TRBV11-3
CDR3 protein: CASSLGTLSLRGDNEQFF

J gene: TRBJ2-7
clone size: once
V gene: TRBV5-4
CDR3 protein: CASSTRQGGYEQYF

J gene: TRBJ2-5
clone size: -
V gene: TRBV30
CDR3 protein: CAWGSAGGIQETQYF

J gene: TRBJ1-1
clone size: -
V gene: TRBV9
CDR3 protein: CASSVGNRGGNTEAFF

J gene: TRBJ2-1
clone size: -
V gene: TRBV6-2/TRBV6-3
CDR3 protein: CASSPLGIAGGMDEQFF

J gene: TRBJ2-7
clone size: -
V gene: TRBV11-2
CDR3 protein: CASSLVGEINEQYF

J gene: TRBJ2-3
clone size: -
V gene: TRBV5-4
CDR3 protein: CASSLRGSTDTQYF

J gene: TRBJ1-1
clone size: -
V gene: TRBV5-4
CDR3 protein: CASSGQTANTEAFF